This entry lists 4 T cell receptor beta chains sequenced from one sample in a study of blood T cells in healthy people across ages. Sample-barcoded 5' priming and a J-beta primer mix drove a second PCR of 7 to 11 cycles. MiXCR, run by TCRdb on the 5' RACE reads, gives a single entry per CDR3 protein. The data show some 640,000 distinct CDR3 sequences, with about 30% seen just once and around 14% held by the top ten. What was sequenced was blood. The receptor source for this set is a woman of 80 years or more in good health.

This clonotype was observed at least ten times. The chain is built from TRBV7-3 and TRBJ2-5; 11 positions agree with TRBD1. J was trimmed by 5 bases and V by 4 bases; bases with no gene match: 6. Looked up from germline, CDR1 is SGHTA and CDR2 is FQGTGA. The CDR3 is 15 residues long. Here the CDR3 DNA reads TGTGCCAGCAGCTCCGGGACAGGGGGGACGGAGACCCAGTACTTC. Translation gives CASSSGTGGTETQYF.

This clonotype was found many times. The V and J genes are TRBV20-1 and TRBJ2-5, with TRBD1 matching 9 bases. This CDR3 has 10 amino acids. CDR1 is DFQATT, CDR2 SNEGSKA, per germline (reference sequence). This chain's CDR3 is CSGQGETQYF. The DNA for the CDR3 is TGCAGCGGACAGGGGGAGACCCAGTACTTC.

The sample holds many counts of this clonotype. This chain connects TRBV14 to TRBJ1-2; D uncertain. This CDR3 has 15 residues. Germline-derived CDR1 and CDR2 are SGHDN and FVKESK. V lost 5 bases and J 4 bases, leaving 17 bases between the germline ends. This CDR3 is CASSRVSGFLYGYTF. DNA of the CDR3: TGTGCCAGCAGCAGAGTTTCGGGGTTCCTCTATGGCTACACCTTC.

In the case of this clonotype: One end of the junction does not line up with germline, which may come from a read error. V usage is TRBV2 and J usage is TRBJ2-1, with D perhaps TRBD2 (5 bases). This CDR3 is 11 amino acids long. Germline V gene sequence: CDR1 SNHLY, CDR2 FYNNEI. The CDR3 region has the DNA TGTGCTTCCCGGGGTATCAATGGGCAGTTCTTC. Residues: CASRGINGQFF.